This T cell receptor (beta chain) originates from a study of T cell repertoires in cytomegalovirus infection. About the study: CMV epitopes that were recently identified and HLA-C-restricted were used alongside well-studied HLA-B-restricted ones. CMV infection together with matching HLA type was indicated by public TCR beta signatures.

Broader study findings: Clonotypes of TCR beta that were HLA-C-restricted and CMV-specific dominated the ex vivo response. Adding up the frequency of public TCR beta families identified people who carried CMV plus the relevant HLA.

This CDR3 has 15 amino acids. CDR1 and CDR2 from the germline V gene are SGHVS and FNYEAQ. V shed 2 bases, J shed 8 bases, and the junction held 7 bases outside the gene matches. On this clonotype: The antigen remains unidentified.

Using its own MiXCR run on the reads, TCRdb lists one record per CDR3 protein. The table includes fewer than 650,000 distinct CDR3 sequences, just under 40% detected once. The gene calls are TRBV7-6 and TRBJ2-1, with 9 bases that match TRBD1. The clonotype was recovered from a human donor in good health (CMV status not recorded). Some clones in this sample may be carry-over from other donors' samples. Sequenced here: cultured PBMCs, sampled from culture after CMV antigen stimulation. The CDR3 sequence: CASSLTNRGLDEQFF. CDR3 in DNA: TGTGCCAGCAGCTTAACTAACAGGGGGCTGGATGAGCAGTTCTTC.